Below are 10 T cell receptor beta chains sequenced from a single sample in a study of cytomegalovirus exposure and HLA in healthy donors. The PCR used 60 Vbeta and 13 Jbeta primers. The method was immunoSEQ multiplex PCR; TCRdb's version includes in-frame clones alone and lacks a portion of them. The repertoire holds fewer than 180,000 clones, 79% seen once, with 5% to 6.5% in the top ten. Source material: PBMCs. The receptors shown here come from a man between 50 and 59 years old in good health and CMV-seropositive.

The genes are TRBV28 and TRBJ2-7, with D possibly being TRBD2 (5 bases). Trimming cost V 5 bases and J 4 bases, with 18 bases left between them. This CDR3 has 15 amino acids. CDR1 is MDHEN, CDR2 SYDVKM, per germline. The DNA of the CDR3 is TGTGCCAGCAGTCCAGCGACACTTACGGGGTACGAGCAGTACTTC. Encoded protein: CASSPATLTGYEQYF. The whole variable domain, filled in from reference TRBV28 and TRBJ2-7, reads DVKVTQSSRYLVKRTGEKVFLECVQDMDHENMFWYRQDPGLGLRLIYFSYDVKMKEKGDIPEGYSVSREKKERFSLILESASTNQTSMYLCASSPATLTGYEQYFGPGTRLTVT.

V and J are TRBV5-4 and TRBJ2-7; 8 nucleotides align to TRBD1. Trimming at V came to 3 bases and at J to 2 bases, leaving 7 bases not matched to a gene. In germline, CDR1 is SGHNT, CDR2 YYREEE (reference sequence). CDR3 length equals 15 residues. CDR3 protein: CASSSPGTGTYEQYF. In nucleotides, the CDR3 is TGTGCCAGCAGCTCCCCCGGGACAGGCACCTACGAGCAGTACTTC.

The chain recombines TRBV19 with TRBJ2-7; D is perhaps TRBD2 (5 bases). CDR1 and CDR2 from the germline V gene are LNHDA and SQIVND (reference sequence). V was pared by 2 bases and J by 3 bases, with 14 bases between. The CDR3 spans 15 residues. CDR3 nucleotides: TGTGCCAGTAGTATATCCCCCCTCCGGGGCTACGAGCAGTACTTC. Translation gives CASSISPLRGYEQYF.

The chain uses TRBV5-1 and TRBJ2-5; D gene unclear. The CDR3 runs to 14 residues. Trimming stripped 4 bases from V and 1 base from J, with 11 bases between. The germline gives CDR1 SGHRS, CDR2 YFSETQ. CDR3 coding DNA: TGCGCCAGCAGCACAATGGCGGCCCAAGAGACCCAGTACTTC. Translation: CASSTMAAQETQYF.

The chain couples TRBV5-6 to TRBJ2-3, with D possibly matching TRBD2 (6 bases). The CDR3 sequence is 17 residues long. CDR1 SGHDT and CDR2 YYEEEE come from the germline V gene. Trimming left V 4 bases short and J 0 bases short, with 18 bases between. CDR3 sequence reads: CASSPAGRRPSTDTQYF. CDR3 sequence (DNA): TGTGCCAGCAGCCCGGCGGGACGGCGACCTAGCACAGATACGCAGTATTTT.

V and J are TRBV28 and TRBJ1-2; the D gene is possibly TRBD1 (5 bases). Germline V CDR1 and CDR2: MDHEN, SYDVKM. The CDR3 consists of 11 residues. With 9 bases removed from V and 8 bases from J, the gap between germline ends came to 13 bases. CDR3 in DNA: TGTGCCAGTCACGACAGCGGGGGCTACACCTTC. Translating gives CASHDSGGYTF.

This chain connects TRBV29-1 to TRBJ2-7; 7 nucleotides align to TRBD2. The CDR3 extends over 11 amino acids. The germline V gene has CDR1 SQVTM and CDR2 ANQGSEA. V was clipped by 7 bases and J by 9 bases; unmatched bases: 9. CDR3 sequence reads: CSASLERGQYF. The CDR3 DNA reads as TGCAGCGCCTCCCTGGAGCGGGGGCAGTACTTC.

The rearrangement joins TRBV5-4 to TRBJ2-7; 7 positions agree with TRBD2. The CDR3 covers 14 residues. The V gene end was trimmed by 0 bases and the J gene end by 4 bases; junction bases not matched to a gene: 4. Germline CDR1 and CDR2: SGHNT and YYREEE (reference sequence). The CDR3 DNA follows: TGTGCCAGCAGCTTGGCACGGGGGGAGTACGAGCAGTACTTC. Translation gives CASSLARGEYEQYF.

This clone was seen a single time. The chain couples TRBV7-3 to TRBJ2-2; TRBD2 matches at 9 bases. Germline V gene data show CDR1 as SGHTA and CDR2 as FQGTGA. This CDR3 contains 16 residues. Unmatched junction bases numbered 7, after V lost 1 base and J lost 7 bases. The CDR3 region is CASSLSSGRTGGELFF. The CDR3 DNA reads as TGTGCCAGCAGCTTAAGTAGCGGGAGAACGGGCGGGGAGCTGTTTTTT.

V and J are TRBV27 and TRBJ1-2; possible D gene TRBD1, 5 bases. Between the trimmed V and J ends, which lost 8 bases and 5 bases, there was a span of 12 bases. Germline V CDR1 and CDR2: MNHEY, SMNVEV (reference sequence). The CDR3 has 12 residues. The CDR3, as DNA: TGTGCCAGCTCAAGGGGATATTATGGCTACACCTTC. Translated: CASSRGYYGYTF.